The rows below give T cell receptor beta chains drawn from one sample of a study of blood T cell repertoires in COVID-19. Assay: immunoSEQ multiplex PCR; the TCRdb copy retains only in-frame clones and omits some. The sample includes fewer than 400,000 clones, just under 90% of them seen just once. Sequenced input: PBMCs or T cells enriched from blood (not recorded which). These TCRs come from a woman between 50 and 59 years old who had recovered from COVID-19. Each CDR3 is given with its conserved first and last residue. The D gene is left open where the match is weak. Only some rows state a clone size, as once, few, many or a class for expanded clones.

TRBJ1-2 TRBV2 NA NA CASSPEDYGYTF TGTGCCAGCAGCCCAGAAGACTATGGCTACACCTTC
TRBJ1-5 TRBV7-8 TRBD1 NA CASSTEQGRGTYNQPQHF TGTGCCAGCAGCACAGAGCAAGGCAGGGGGACGTACAATCAGCCCCAGCATTTT
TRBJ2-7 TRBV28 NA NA CASSRQWSYEQYF TGTGCCAGCAGTCGACAGTGGTCCTACGAGCAGTACTTC
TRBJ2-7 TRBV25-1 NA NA CASSRTGTRSYEQYF TGTGCCAGCAGTAGAACCGGGACAAGGTCCTACGAGCAGTACTTC
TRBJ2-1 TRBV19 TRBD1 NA CASSKPRDRYNEQFF TGTGCCAGCTCAAAACCCCGGGACAGGTACAATGAGCAGTTCTTC
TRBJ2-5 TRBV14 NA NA CASSQGAGTPSWRGETQYF TGTGCCAGCAGCCAAGGGGCCGGGACTCCCTCTTGGAGGGGAGAGACCCAGTACTTC
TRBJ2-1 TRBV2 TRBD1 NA CASSPNRGNEQFF TGTGCCAGCAGTCCCAACAGGGGCAATGAGCAGTTCTTC
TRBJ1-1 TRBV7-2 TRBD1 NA CASSQDRGVNTEAFF TGTGCCAGCAGTCAGGACAGGGGAGTAAACACTGAAGCTTTCTTT
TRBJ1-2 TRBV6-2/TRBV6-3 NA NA CASSYSSGKGYTF TGTGCCAGCAGTTATAGTTCGGGTAAGGGCTACACCTTC
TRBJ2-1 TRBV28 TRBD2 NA CASSLLRSGGANEQFF TGTGCCAGCAGTTTATTAAGGAGCGGGGGTGCGAATGAGCAGTTCTTC
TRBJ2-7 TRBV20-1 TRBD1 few CSASWGQSYEQYF TGCAGTGCTAGTTGGGGACAGTCCTACGAGCAGTACTTC
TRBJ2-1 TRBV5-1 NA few CASRLTGRIDNEQFF TGCGCCAGCAGACTGACAGGGAGGATAGACAATGAGCAGTTCTTC
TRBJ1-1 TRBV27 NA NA CASRIGGHHTEAFF TGTGCCAGCCGTATCGGGGGGCACCACACTGAAGCTTTCTTT
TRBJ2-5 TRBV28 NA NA CASQSGGAETQYF TGTGCCAGCCAGTCTGGCGGGGCGGAGACCCAGTACTTC
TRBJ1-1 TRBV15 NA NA CATSRVLASEAFF TGTGCCACCAGCAGAGTTCTGGCATCTGAAGCTTTCTTT
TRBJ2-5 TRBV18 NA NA CASSTNRGGSQETQYF TGTGCCAGCTCGACAAACAGGGGGGGTAGCCAAGAGACCCAGTACTTC
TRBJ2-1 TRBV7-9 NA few CASSPKGGDGDEQFF TGTGCCAGCAGCCCCAAAGGGGGGGACGGGGATGAGCAGTTCTTC
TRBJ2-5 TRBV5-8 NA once CASSLVRGSQETQYF TGTGCCAGCAGCTTGGTTAGAGGCAGCCAAGAGACCCAGTACTTC
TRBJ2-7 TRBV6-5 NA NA CASSPTRQGFYEQYF TGTGCCAGCAGTCCTACGCGGCAGGGGTTCTACGAGCAGTACTTC
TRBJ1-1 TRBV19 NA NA CASSIGATEAFF TGTGCCAGTAGTATAGGTGCGACTGAAGCTTTCTTT
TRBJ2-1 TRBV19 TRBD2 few CASTTPGGVEFF TGTGCCAGTACCACCCCCGGGGGGGTCGAGTTCTTC
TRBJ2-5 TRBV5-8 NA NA CASSFSRAETQYF TGTGCCAGCAGCTTTTCCAGGGCGGAGACCCAGTACTTC
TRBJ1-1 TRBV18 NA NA CASSLRGGKNTEAFF TGTGCCAGCTCACTCCGTGGGGGCAAGAACACTGAAGCTTTCTTT
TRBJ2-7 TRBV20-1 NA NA CSASQRQGFKDEQYF TGCAGTGCTAGTCAGAGGCAGGGCTTTAAGGACGAGCAGTACTTC
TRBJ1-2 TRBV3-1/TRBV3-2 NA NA CASSQETDYGYTF TGTGCCAGCAGCCAAGAGACAGACTATGGCTACACCTTC
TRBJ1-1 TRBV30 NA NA CAWSVGGNTEAFF TGTGCCTGGAGTGTCGGTGGGAACACTGAAGCTTTCTTT
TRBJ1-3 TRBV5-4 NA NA CASSPPGTGNTIYF TGTGCCAGCAGCCCCCCCGGGACTGGAAACACCATATATTTT
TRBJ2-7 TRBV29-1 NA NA CSVSGTGVSYEQYF TGCAGCGTGTCCGGGACGGGAGTCTCCTACGAGCAGTACTTC
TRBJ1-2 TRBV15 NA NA CATSRGAFVGYTF TGTGCCACCAGCAGAGGGGCGTTTGTTGGCTACACCTTC
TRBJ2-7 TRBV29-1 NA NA CSVADRIRYDEQYF TGCAGCGTAGCTGACAGGATCCGCTACGACGAGCAGTACTTC
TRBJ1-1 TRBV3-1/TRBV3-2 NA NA CASSGLERNTEAFF TGTGCCAGCAGCGGACTAGAAAGGAACACTGAAGCTTTCTTT
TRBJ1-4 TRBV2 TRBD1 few CASSDVPRTGLVEKLFF TGTGCCAGCAGTGATGTCCCGAGGACAGGGTTGGTTGAAAAACTGTTTTTT
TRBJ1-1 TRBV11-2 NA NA CASSLVRGNTEAFF TGTGCCAGCAGCTTAGTTAGGGGGAACACTGAAGCTTTCTTT
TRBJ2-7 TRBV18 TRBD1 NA CASSPRTGVIYEQYF TGTGCCAGCTCACCAAGGACAGGGGTCATCTACGAGCAGTACTTC
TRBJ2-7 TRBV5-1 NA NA CASSLAFGTTYEQYF TGCGCCAGCAGCTTGGCCTTCGGTACGACCTACGAGCAGTACTTC
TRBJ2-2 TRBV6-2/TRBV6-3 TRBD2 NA CASSLAGGLSTGELFF TGTGCCAGCAGCTTAGCGGGGGGGCTGAGCACCGGGGAGCTGTTTTTT